This T cell receptor beta chain came from a study of blood T cell repertoires in COVID-19. In the authors' methods: Estimation of nucleated cell counts was performed using reference gene primer amplification. Only in-frame clones appear in the TCRdb table, and some are missing; sequencing was by immunoSEQ multiplex PCR. The V and J calls and clone size were taken over from that table, and D and trimming were inferred from the DNA. The sample consists of roughly 260,000 clones, 87% of them appearing once. The CDR3 length is 20 residues. Trimming cost V 2 bases and J 6 bases; bases outside gene matches: 14. Germline-derived CDR1 and CDR2 are KGHSH and LQKENI. In assigning cohorts, the study relied on participant-reported clinical history.

This sequence joins TRBV18 and TRBJ2-2, with 14 bases fitting TRBD2. This clonotype was sampled from a woman in her 30s with acute COVID-19. The material sequenced was PBMCs or T cells enriched from blood (not recorded which). CDR3 sequence: CASSPRTSGGPTKHPGELFF. The CDR3 nucleotides are TGTGCCAGCTCACCAAGGACTAGCGGGGGGCCCACTAAACATCCCGGGGAGCTGTTTTTT.